This is a list of T cell receptor beta chains from one sample in a study of human T cells and chemical hapten exposure. Each CDR3 protein is one row after TCRdb ran MiXCR on the RACE reads. The sample lists some 150,000 distinct CDR3 sequences; approximately 12% were seen once. The input for sequencing was whole blood, taken in connection with sensitization to the hapten diphenylcyclopropenone (DPC). All receptors derive from a woman in her 50s with alopecia areata. Some clones in this sample may be carry-over from other donors' samples. Both conserved end residues are part of each CDR3. Each record gives: CDR3 length, clone size, D gene, J gene, V gene, CDR3 protein, CDR3 DNA. D genes are given only for firm matches. Clone size is given for some rows only: seen once, a few or many times, or a class if the clone is expanded.

16,few,.,TRBJ1-1,TRBV5-1,CASSLDWSGYGTEAFF,TGCGCCAGCAGCTTGGATTGGTCCGGGTACGGCACTGAAGCTTTCTTT
16,many,.,TRBJ2-2,TRBV7-2,CASSSHPALQTGELFF,TGTGCCAGCAGCTCCCACCCGGCACTTCAGACCGGGGAGCTGTTTTTT
14,few,TRBD2,TRBJ2-7,TRBV10-3,CAISGREGRYEQYF,TGTGCCATCAGTGGGAGGGAGGGCCGCTACGAGCAGTACTTC
15,few,.,TRBJ1-1,TRBV11-3,CASSLGAAGNTEAFF,TGTGCCAGCAGCTTAGGGGCCGCGGGGAACACTGAAGCTTTCTTT
13,.,.,TRBJ1-4,TRBV7-7,CASSPLSNEKLFF,TGTGCTAGCAGCCCCCTCAGCAATGAAAAACTGTTTTTT
15,many,.,TRBJ2-2,TRBV6-4,CASKIQGGNTGELFF,TGTGCCAGCAAGATCCAGGGAGGGAACACCGGGGAGCTGTTTTTT
16,few,TRBD2,TRBJ2-3,TRBV5-4,CASSLARLAGEDTQYF,TGTGCCAGCAGCTTGGCTAGGCTAGCGGGAGAAGATACGCAGTATTTT
14,.,.,TRBJ2-7,TRBV10-3,CAISTGTSAYEQYF,TGTGCCATCAGTACCGGGACGTCAGCCTACGAGCAGTACTTC
14,.,.,TRBJ2-7,TRBV9,CASSVDVGGYEQYF,TGTGCCAGCAGCGTAGATGTAGGGGGCTACGAGCAGTACTTC
19,.,TRBD2,TRBJ2-5,TRBV28,CASTPGTGITSGGVETQYF,TGTGCCAGCACCCCCGGGACAGGAATCACTAGCGGGGGGGTAGAGACCCAGTACTTC
15,few,.,TRBJ1-5,TRBV6-8,CASSYSRRSNQPQHF,TGTGCCAGCAGTTACTCGCGCCGGAGCAATCAGCCCCAGCATTTT
15,few,TRBD1,TRBJ1-1,TRBV11-2,CASSLVGQGKLRAFF,TGTGCCAGCAGCTTAGTGGGACAGGGAAAATTAAGAGCTTTCTTT
16,many,TRBD2,TRBJ2-2,TRBV5-1,CASSGTSGTSTGELFF,TGCGCCAGCAGCGGGACTAGCGGGACGAGCACCGGGGAGCTGTTTTTT
15,many,TRBD1,TRBJ1-1,TRBV7-2,CASSLARGQAREAFF,TGTGCCAGCAGCTTAGCGCGGGGACAGGCGCGTGAGGCTTTCTTT
14,many,.,TRBJ2-3,TRBV11-2,CASSPEAHTDTQYF,TGTGCCAGCAGCCCCGAGGCGCACACAGATACGCAGTATTTT
15,.,.,TRBJ2-1,TRBV6-2/TRBV6-3,CASSYLQLGRPEQFF,TGTGCCAGCAGTTACCTCCAGCTGGGACGCCCAGAGCAGTTCTTC
13,few,TRBD1,TRBJ2-1,TRBV19,CASIKGQGDEQFF,TGTGCCAGTATTAAGGGACAGGGCGATGAGCAGTTCTTC
17,.,TRBD2,TRBJ2-7,TRBV6-2/TRBV6-3,CASSPRTGTSGIYEQYF,TGTGCCAGCAGTCCCCGCACCGGGACTAGTGGGATATACGAGCAGTACTTC
14,many,TRBD2,TRBJ2-3,TRBV20-1,CSARRLAETDTQYF,TGCAGTGCCCGACGGCTAGCGGAAACAGATACGCAGTATTTT
13,few,.,TRBJ2-2,TRBV2,CASAIVNTGELFF,TGTGCCAGCGCGATCGTGAACACCGGGGAGCTGTTTTTT
15,few,TRBD2,TRBJ2-7,TRBV3-1,CASRRGLAISYEQYF,TGTGCCAGCAGGCGTGGACTAGCAATCTCCTACGAGCAGTACTTC
17,few,TRBD1,TRBJ2-6,TRBV14,CASSLGTDNSGANVLTF,TGTGCCAGCAGCCTTGGGACAGACAACTCTGGGGCCAACGTCCTGACTTTC
15,.,TRBD1,TRBJ2-5,TRBV28,CASSAGGADQETQYF,TGTGCCAGCAGTGCAGGGGGCGCGGATCAAGAGACCCAGTACTTC